A selection of T cell receptor beta chains follows, all from one sample in a study of cytomegalovirus exposure and HLA in healthy donors. The data were produced by immunoSEQ multiplex PCR, yet TCRdb's version contains in-frame clones alone and is incomplete. Of roughly 120,000 clones in the sample, more than 80% are singletons; the top ten hold roughly 3%. Specimen: PBMCs. These TCRs come from a male donor in good health and CMV-seronegative. The CDR3 runs from the conserved cysteine through the conserved F or W. D genes are given only for firm matches. Size is omitted from some rows. Given values are once, few, many or a class for expanded clones.

j_call,clone_size,d_call,v_call,cdr3_aa,cdr3_nt
TRBJ1-4,few,.,TRBV9,CASSPNWALNEKLFF,TGTGCCAGCAGCCCGAATTGGGCCCTTAATGAAAAACTGTTTTTT
TRBJ2-7,.,.,TRBV11-2,CASSPGFSPYEQYF,TGTGCCAGCAGCCCAGGGTTCAGCCCCTACGAGCAGTACTTC
TRBJ1-3,.,TRBD1,TRBV30,CARDTGVIGNTIYF,TGTGCCAGAGATACAGGGGTTATTGGAAACACCATATATTTT
TRBJ2-5,.,TRBD2,TRBV11-2,CASSLGERGPQETQYF,TGTGCCAGCAGCTTAGGCGAGCGGGGGCCCCAAGAGACCCAGTACTTC
TRBJ1-6,.,TRBD1,TRBV6-5,CASRTTGGSSPLHF,TGTGCCAGCAGGACGACAGGGGGGAGTTCACCCCTCCACTTT
TRBJ1-1,.,.,TRBV6-4,CASSDSKQGGGTEAFF,TGTGCCAGCAGTGACTCAAAACAGGGTGGGGGCACTGAAGCTTTCTTT
TRBJ2-7,.,.,TRBV25-1,CASSESNEQYF,TGTGCCAGCAGTGAATCAAACGAGCAGTACTTC
TRBJ2-7,.,TRBD1,TRBV30,CAWRIMGTGEQYF,TGTGCCTGGAGAATCATGGGGACAGGCGAGCAGTACTTC
TRBJ2-7,.,.,TRBV25-1,CASSERRQGYYEQYF,TGTGCCAGCAGTGAACGGCGGCAGGGTTACTACGAGCAGTACTTC
TRBJ1-1,.,.,TRBV19,CASTSTRDTEAFF,TGTGCCAGTACCTCGACCCGGGACACTGAAGCTTTCTTT
TRBJ2-7,.,.,TRBV15,CATSRASAEQYF,TGTGCCACCAGCAGGGCCAGCGCCGAGCAGTACTTC
TRBJ2-1,.,.,TRBV9,CASSGTGLSSYNEQFF,TGTGCCAGCAGCGGTACAGGGCTGAGCTCCTACAATGAGCAGTTCTTC
TRBJ2-2,.,TRBD2,TRBV5-4,CASSSPGLAEAGELFF,TGTGCCAGCAGCTCCCCGGGACTAGCGGAGGCCGGGGAGCTGTTTTTT
TRBJ1-2,.,.,TRBV5-6,CASSLLQANYGYTF,TGTGCCAGCAGCTTGCTGCAGGCTAACTATGGCTACACCTTC
TRBJ1-3,medium-sized,.,TRBV9,CASGEGAGNTIYF,TGTGCCAGCGGGGAGGGGGCTGGAAACACCATATATTTT
TRBJ2-5,few,TRBD1,TRBV19,CASRGTGVGETQYF,TGTGCCAGTAGGGGGACAGGGGTAGGAGAGACCCAGTACTTC
TRBJ1-5,.,.,TRBV6-4,CASSLGVNQPQHF,TGTGCCAGCAGCCTAGGGGTAAATCAGCCCCAGCATTTT
TRBJ2-7,.,TRBD1,TRBV5-4,CASSATGGYEQYF,TGTGCCAGCAGCGCTACAGGGGGCTACGAGCAGTACTTC
TRBJ2-7,.,.,TRBV27,CASSLGSYYEQYF,TGTGCCAGCAGTTTGGGCTCATACTACGAGCAGTACTTC
TRBJ1-1,.,TRBD1,TRBV7-9,CASSEGQYTEAFF,TGTGCCAGCAGCGAGGGACAGTACACTGAAGCTTTCTTT
TRBJ1-1,.,.,TRBV7-8,CASSPRGTEAFF,TGTGCCAGCAGCCCCCGGGGCACTGAAGCTTTCTTT
TRBJ2-7,.,.,TRBV7-9,CASSSVGSEQYF,TGTGCCAGCAGCTCGGTAGGGAGCGAGCAGTACTTC
TRBJ2-7,.,.,TRBV19,CASSIVWQGPVEQYF,TGTGCCAGTAGTATAGTTTGGCAGGGCCCGGTTGAGCAGTACTTC
TRBJ2-7,.,TRBD2,TRBV4-3,CASSQDRGLPYEQYF,TGCGCCAGCAGCCAAGATCGGGGACTACCCTACGAGCAGTACTTC
TRBJ2-7,few,TRBD1,TRBV10-2,CASSQDRASYEQYF,TGCGCCAGCAGCCAGGACAGGGCCTCCTACGAGCAGTACTTC
TRBJ2-3,.,.,TRBV9,CASSTGGGSADTQYF,TGTGCCAGCAGCACAGGGGGGGGAAGCGCAGATACGCAGTATTTT
TRBJ1-6,once,.,TRBV28,CASSLTRGVGSPLHF,TGTGCCAGCAGTTTGACGCGGGGGGTCGGGTCACCCCTCCACTTT
TRBJ1-5,.,TRBD1,TRBV7-9,CASSGGTDQPQHF,TGTGCCAGCAGTGGGGGGACAGATCAGCCCCAGCATTTT
TRBJ2-1,.,.,TRBV5-1,CASSLNGADISEQFF,TGCGCCAGCAGCTTAAATGGCGCAGACATCAGTGAGCAGTTCTTC
TRBJ2-5,.,TRBD2,TRBV11-1,CASSLRLAGGSQETQYF,TGTGCCAGCAGCTTAAGACTAGCGGGGGGGTCTCAAGAGACCCAGTACTTC
TRBJ2-5,.,TRBD2,TRBV10-3,CAISARLAETQYF,TGTGCCATCAGTGCCCGACTAGCAGAGACCCAGTACTTC
TRBJ1-1,.,TRBD1,TRBV5-1,CASSADRANTEAFF,TGCGCCAGCAGCGCGGACAGGGCGAACACTGAAGCTTTCTTT
TRBJ2-2,.,TRBD1,TRBV7-6,CASSEGTGRTGELFF,TGTGCCAGCAGCGAGGGGACAGGCCGAACCGGGGAGCTGTTTTTT
TRBJ1-2,.,.,TRBV27,CASSFSGDGYTF,TGTGCCAGCAGTTTTTCGGGGGACGGCTACACCTTC
TRBJ2-3,.,.,TRBV7-9,CASSLARGADTQYF,TGTGCCAGCAGCTTAGCCAGGGGCGCAGATACGCAGTATTTT
TRBJ1-2,once,.,TRBV19,CASSNGNYGYTF,TGTGCCAGTAGTAACGGGAACTATGGCTACACCTTC
TRBJ1-5,.,TRBD1,TRBV19,CASSGGQGAPYSNQPQHF,TGTGCCAGTAGTGGGGGACAGGGGGCACCTTATAGCAATCAGCCCCAGCATTTT
TRBJ2-5,.,TRBD2,TRBV4-1,CASSQIREGETQYF,TGCGCCAGCAGCCAAATTCGGGAGGGAGAGACCCAGTACTTC
TRBJ2-7,.,.,TRBV5-6,CASSPRPGIYEQYF,TGTGCCAGCAGCCCCCGACCGGGAATCTACGAGCAGTACTTC
TRBJ2-7,.,.,TRBV6-5,CASSYLLAGPYEQYF,TGTGCCAGCAGTTACCTTTTGGCGGGTCCCTACGAGCAGTACTTC
TRBJ2-7,.,TRBD1,TRBV5-1,CASSHRTGFHEQYF,TGCGCCAGCAGCCACCGGACAGGTTTCCACGAGCAGTACTTC
TRBJ2-7,.,.,TRBV28,CASSLWGSQQYF,TGTGCCAGCAGTTTATGGGGCAGCCAGCAGTACTTC
TRBJ1-4,.,TRBD1,TRBV7-2,CASSQTQGAYEKLFF,TGTGCCAGCAGCCAAACACAGGGGGCCTATGAAAAACTGTTTTTT
TRBJ2-2,.,TRBD2,TRBV19,CASRPPRLAGGTGELFF,TGTGCCAGTAGACCGCCTAGACTAGCGGGGGGAACCGGGGAGCTGTTTTTT
TRBJ1-1,.,.,TRBV7-9,CSSSSQGSTEAFF,TGTTCCAGCAGCTCCCAGGGTAGCACTGAAGCTTTCTTT
TRBJ1-2,.,TRBD1,TRBV6-4,CASSDSGQGASGYTF,TGTGCCAGCAGTGACTCGGGACAGGGCGCTAGTGGCTACACCTTC